The 28 T cell receptor beta chains given below trace back to one sample, sequenced in a study of immune cell composition in non-small cell lung cancer. Repertoires were generated with immunoSEQ multiplex PCR, while TCRdb's copy carries only in-frame clones and drops some. The table records several thousand clones, roughly 76% of them present only once. The sequenced sample consisted of lung tumor tissue. Every receptor here comes from a human donor with non-small cell lung cancer.

Within the sample, this clone is large. V usage is TRBV5-1 and J usage is TRBJ1-6, with D uncertain. Germline-derived CDR1 and CDR2 are SGHRS and YFSETQ. The CDR3 loop spans 15 amino acids. Trimming cost V 0 bases and J 6 bases, with 10 bases left between them. The CDR3, as DNA: TGCGCCAGCAGCTTGGACGGGCGACTTAATTCACCCCTCCACTTT. It encodes CASSLDGRLNSPLHF.

The J gene is TRBJ2-1, the V gene TRBV6-1, with TRBD2 identical over 9 bases. From germline, CDR1 is MNHNS and CDR2 SASEGT. V lost 1 base and J lost 9; bases outside the gene matches: 7. This CDR3 is 15 amino acids long. CDR3 sequence (DNA): TGTGCCAGCAGTGAAGGGACTAGCGCCCGGGGTGAGCAGTTCTTC. It yields the protein CASSEGTSARGEQFF.

The table lists this clone with a count of one. The gene calls are TRBV19 and TRBJ2-5; weak D call: TRBD1 (6 bases). CDR3 length: 13 amino acids. Germline V gene sequence: CDR1 LNHDA, CDR2 SQIVND (reference sequence). Between the trimmed V and J ends, which lost 5 bases and 5 bases, there was a span of 12 bases. For the CDR3, the DNA is TGTGCCAGTAGTTCAACAGGGCTGGAGACCCAGTACTTC. Protein product: CASSSTGLETQYF.

This chain joins TRBV11-2 and TRBJ1-2; D unclear. The CDR3 loop spans 12 amino acids. The ends were cut back, 7 bases at V and 0 bases at J, with 6 bases in the middle. The germline V gene has CDR1 SGHAT and CDR2 FQNNGV. The CDR3 nucleotides are TGTGCCAGCACCCGGGCTAACTATGGCTACACCTTC. Protein product: CASTRANYGYTF.

The chain links TRBV19 to TRBJ2-2; 7 bases map to TRBD1. The germline V gene has CDR1 LNHDA and CDR2 SQIVND (reference sequence). The CDR3 sequence is 14 residues long. V was clipped by 3 bases and J by 11 bases; unmatched bases: 9. CDR3 region: CASSIGQVQAELFF. CDR3 in DNA: TGTGCCAGTAGTATCGGACAGGTCCAGGCCGAGCTGTTTTTT.

The V call is TRBV7-9, the J call TRBJ1-5; D might be TRBD1 (6 bases). The CDR3 contains 12 residues. The ends were cut back, 7 bases at V and 7 bases at J, with 11 bases in the middle. Germline lookup yields CDR1 SEHNR and CDR2 FQNEAQ (reference sequence). CDR3 amino acids: CASNQGLQPQHF. Written as DNA, the CDR3 is TGTGCCAGCAACCAGGGGTTGCAGCCCCAGCATTTT.

The V gene is TRBV2, the J gene TRBJ2-2; 7 nucleotides align to TRBD1. V lost 5 bases, J lost 4 bases, and 10 bases stayed unmatched. Germline V gene lookup returns CDR1 SNHLY and CDR2 FYNNEI. This CDR3 region has 16 residues. CDR3 coding DNA: TGTGCCAGCAGTCTTCGACAGGGACAACCCACCGGGGAGCTGTTTTTT. Translating gives CASSLRQGQPTGELFF.

The rearrangement links TRBV7-2 to TRBJ1-2, with 7 bases lining up with TRBD1. There are 18 residues in the CDR3. The V segment lost 1 base and the J segment 1 base; nucleotides outside the gene matches: 12. In germline, CDR1 is SGHTA, CDR2 FQGNSA. The CDR3 loop is CASSLGGAGGSFNYGYTF. The CDR3 region has the DNA TGTGCCAGCAGCTTAGGAGGAGCAGGGGGGAGTTTTAACTATGGCTACACCTTC.

This chain connects TRBV4-1 to TRBJ2-7; D not resolved. V was cut by 5 bases and J by 3 bases, with 14 bases left in between. The CDR3 loop spans 14 amino acids. Germline V gives CDR1 MGHRA, CDR2 YSYEKL. The CDR3 nucleotides read TGCGCCAGCAGCTCATCCGGGTCTAACTACGAGCAGTACTTC. Its protein product is CASSSSGSNYEQYF.

The rearrangement links TRBV5-5 to TRBJ2-2; D gene unclear. The length of the CDR3 is 16 residues. The V gene lost 1 base and the J gene lost 0 bases, with 10 bases spanning the gap. Germline lookup yields CDR1 SGHKS and CDR2 YYEKEE (reference sequence). Written as DNA, the CDR3 is TGTGCCAGCAGCTTGTTCGGCGGAGCGAACACCGGGGAGCTGTTTTTT. It yields the protein CASSLFGGANTGELFF. Drawing the rest from reference TRBV5-5 and TRBJ2-2, the complete variable domain is DAGVTQSPTHLIKTRGQQVTLRCSPISGHKSVSWYQQVLGQGPQFIFQYYEKEERGRGNFPDRFSARQFPNYSSELNVNALLLGDSALYLCASSLFGGANTGELFFGEGSRLTVL.

There are a few counts of this clone. This chain connects TRBV9 to TRBJ1-2, with a tentative D call TRBD1 (5 bases). V was pared by 0 bases and J by 3 bases, with 18 bases between. Germline V gene lookup returns CDR1 SGDLS and CDR2 YYNGEE. The CDR3 loop spans 17 amino acids. The DNA of the CDR3 is TGTGCCAGCAGCGTAGGCCCTAGGGGCAGAACTTACTATGGCTACACCTTC. Protein sequence: CASSVGPRGRTYYGYTF.

The J gene is TRBJ2-1, the V gene TRBV5-6, with 11 positions matching TRBD2. CDR1 SGHDT and CDR2 YYEEEE come from the germline V gene. The CDR3 extends over 15 amino acids. The ends lost 4 bases at V and 5 bases at J; junction bases unmatched: 5. The CDR3 reads CASSQTGLADNEQFF. In DNA, the CDR3 is TGTGCCAGCAGCCAAACGGGACTAGCGGACAATGAGCAGTTCTTC.

This sequence joins TRBV4-1 and TRBJ1-5; TRBD1 matches at 10 bases. With V trimmed by 0 bases and J by 4 bases, 6 bases remained unmatched. Germline V gives CDR1 MGHRA, CDR2 YSYEKL. This CDR3 is built from 17 residues. The CDR3 is CASSQESEGQGNQPQHF. The CDR3 DNA reads as TGCGCCAGCAGCCAAGAGAGTGAGGGACAGGGGAATCAGCCCCAGCATTTT.

V is TRBV19 and J is TRBJ1-1; no firm D call. The CDR3 sequence is 13 residues long. Trimming left V 3 bases short and J 4 bases short, with 9 bases between. Germline CDR1 LNHDA, CDR2 SQIVND (reference sequence). CDR3 amino acids: CASSILPSTEAFF. The CDR3 nucleotides read TGTGCCAGTAGTATCCTCCCGAGCACTGAAGCTTTCTTT.

This chain connects TRBV19 to TRBJ1-4; 7 bases agree with TRBD1. This CDR3 has 17 amino acids. V was pared by 3 bases and J by 2 bases, with 9 bases of the junction left unmatched. The germline gives CDR1 LNHDA, CDR2 SQIVND (reference sequence). The CDR3 here is CASSILSRGRTNEKLFF. The DNA of the CDR3 is TGTGCCAGTAGTATTCTGAGCAGGGGGAGGACTAATGAAAAACTGTTTTTT.

Note on this clone: The junction shows a germline mismatch at one end, possibly a read error. This chain uses TRBV7-7 with TRBJ1-6, with D unclear. CDR3 length equals 14 residues. Per the germline V gene, CDR1 is SSHAT and CDR2 is FNYEAQ (reference sequence). CDR3: CASSLGPEGSPLHF. The DNA for the CDR3 is TGTGCTAGCAGCTTAGGCCCTGAAGGTTCACCCCTCCACTTT.

V gene TRBV19 combines with J gene TRBJ1-1; 9 bases match TRBD1. V dropped 5 bases and J dropped 6; count of bases not matched to a gene: 7. CDR1 is LNHDA, CDR2 SQIVND, per germline (reference sequence). The CDR3 has 14 residues. Here the CDR3 DNA reads TGTGCCAGTAGTCCGTACAGGGGGCAATCTGAAGCTTTCTTT. It codes for CASSPYRGQSEAFF.

CDR3 DNA sequence: TGTGCCAGCAGTTTAGGTGGCCAATCTAGCGGGAGGGTCCTCAGCTCCTACGAGCAGTACTTC. Amino acid sequence: CASSLGGQSSGRVLSSYEQYF. The V gene is TRBV28, the J gene TRBJ2-7, with TRBD2 matching 12 bases. This CDR3 region has 21 residues. Germline trimming cut 2 bases from V and 0 bases from J; bases unmatched to any gene: 17. CDR1 MDHEN and CDR2 SYDVKM come from the germline V gene.

This clone was seen more than once but under ten times. The chain employs TRBV28 and TRBJ1-1, with D unclear. Trimming stripped 7 bases from V and 4 bases from J, with 7 bases between. CDR3 length: 11 residues. CDR1 MDHEN and CDR2 SYDVKM come from the germline V gene. CDR3: CASKYGTEAFF. The CDR3 bases are TGTGCCAGCAAGTACGGCACTGAAGCTTTCTTT.

V is TRBV28 and J is TRBJ1-2; 10 nucleotides align to TRBD1. The germline gives CDR1 MDHEN, CDR2 SYDVKM. The CDR3 runs 15 residues. V trimming: 2 bases; J trimming: 4 bases; junction bases outside the gene matches: 4. CDR3 residues: CASSLKGQGPYGYTF. The DNA for the CDR3 is TGTGCCAGCAGTTTAAAGGGACAGGGGCCCTATGGCTACACCTTC.

The V call is TRBV30, the J call TRBJ1-3, with 7 bases lining up with TRBD1. V was clipped by 3 bases and J by 0 bases; unmatched bases: 17. The germline V gene has CDR1 GTSNPN and CDR2 SVGIG (reference sequence). The CDR3 contains 19 residues. The CDR3 here is CAWRIPGTVRISSGNTIYF. The CDR3 DNA sequence: TGTGCCTGGAGGATCCCCGGGACAGTCCGCATCTCCTCTGGAAACACCATATATTTT.

This chain joins TRBV27 and TRBJ2-3; D possibly corresponds to TRBD2 (5 bases). Germline V gives CDR1 MNHEY, CDR2 SMNVEV (reference sequence). V was cut by 6 bases and J by 4 bases, with 17 bases left in between. This CDR3 has 15 amino acids. The CDR3 spells CASSITPGNPDTQYF. The CDR3 DNA sequence: TGTGCCAGCAGCATCACCCCCGGGAACCCAGATACGCAGTATTTT.

The rearrangement uses TRBV4-3 and TRBJ2-7; D uncertain. This CDR3 region has 13 residues. Germline CDR1 LGHNA, CDR2 YSLEER. V was cut by 4 bases and J by 3 bases, with 10 bases left in between. Here the CDR3 DNA reads TGCGCCAGCAGCCGCGGTCTCGACTACGAGCAGTACTTC. Its protein product is CASSRGLDYEQYF.

This clone showed up just a few times. The chain links TRBV10-3 to TRBJ1-1; D is perhaps TRBD1 (5 bases). V was shortened by 2 bases and J by 6 bases, with 10 bases between the two germline ends. The germline V gene encodes CDR1 ENHRY and CDR2 SYGVKD. CDR3 length: 13 residues. The CDR3 coding sequence is TGTGCCATCAGTGAGCTCGAAGGGGCTGAAGCTTTCTTT. Its translation is CAISELEGAEAFF.

The chain has TRBV7-2 and TRBJ2-6; TRBD1 matches at 8 bases. This CDR3 has 13 amino acids. J lost 12 bases, V lost 2 bases, and 3 bases had no gene match. The V gene's germline CDR1 is SGHTA and CDR2 FQGNSA. CDR3 loop: CASSLSDRAVLTF. For the CDR3, the DNA is TGTGCCAGCAGCTTATCGGACAGGGCCGTCCTGACTTTC.

V gene TRBV5-4 combines with J gene TRBJ2-5; a weak D match, TRBD1 (6 bases). The CDR3 length is 13 residues. The V gene's germline CDR1 is SGHNT and CDR2 YYREEE (reference sequence). Trimming shortened V by 4 bases and J by 5 bases, and 12 bases separated the two germline ends. The CDR3 spells CASSPWGRETQYF. Here the CDR3 DNA reads TGTGCCAGCAGCCCCTGGGGGCGGGAGACCCAGTACTTC.

In this sample, this clone turned up once. The chain joins TRBV18 to TRBJ2-1; 9 bases fit TRBD1. The CDR3 is 16 residues long. Germline V gives CDR1 KGHSH, CDR2 LQKENI. With V trimmed by 2 bases and J by 3 bases, 5 bases remained unmatched. The CDR3 DNA is TGTGCCAGCTCACCAAGGCGGACAGGGGACTACAATGAGCAGTTCTTC. Translating it yields CASSPRRTGDYNEQFF.

The V gene is TRBV5-4, the J gene TRBJ1-5, with 9 nucleotides matching TRBD1. Germline CDR1 reads SGHNT; CDR2 reads YYREEE (reference sequence). With V trimmed by 0 bases and J by 5 bases, 6 bases remained unmatched. This CDR3 is 16 amino acids long. The CDR3 coding sequence is TGTGCCAGCAGCTTGGCCCCGGGACAGGGCGATCAGCCCCAGCATTTT. Translation: CASSLAPGQGDQPQHF. The variable domain in full, with the rest retrieved from reference TRBV5-4 and TRBJ1-5, is ETGVTQSPTHLIKTRGQQVTLRCSSQSGHNTVSWYQQALGQGPQFIFQYYREEENGRGNFPPRFSGLQFPNYSSELNVNALELDDSALYLCASSLAPGQGDQPQHFGDGTRLSIL.